This T cell receptor beta chain came from a study of regulatory T cells in long-lasting Graves disease. This sample's time point: newly diagnosed GD, antithyroid drugs for less than 3 months. The TCR library was prepared using RNA isolated from PBMCs. Graves' disease diagnosis was established per American Thyroid Association guidelines. The source of the patients was an endocrinology department in Xi'an, China. The CDR3 is 18 residues long. The V and J ends lost 6 bases and 0 bases respectively, with 18 bases between them. Germline loops: CDR1 KGHSH, CDR2 LQKENI. General study points: Blood alone, not thyroid tissue, was studied.

With regard to this clonotype: The antigen is undetermined.

Assembly of TCR beta libraries relied on iRepertoire HTBI primers together with Arm-PCR of CDR3 regions. TCRdb recomputed calls from the multiplex PCR reads with MiXCR, one row per CDR3 protein. The table includes about 310,000 distinct CDR3 sequences, 15% to 20% detected once. This rearrangement joins TRBV18 to TRBJ2-6; D not resolved. The sample consisted of peripheral blood mononuclear cells (PBMCs), taken at new diagnosis, from a patient treated with antithyroid drugs. The source is a female donor with Graves disease. As DNA, the CDR3 is TGTGCCAGCTCCCCGACGGGTAGAGGATTCTCTGGGGCCAACGTCCTGACTTTC. This translates into CASSPTGRGFSGANVLTF.